The clone carrying this T cell receptor (beta chain) was observed a few times. The target antigen is unknown. A second 7 to 11 cycle PCR used barcoded and J-beta primers. Through a template-switch adaptor with 12 random nucleotides, each cDNA molecule received a tag. One entry per CDR3 protein results from TCRdb running MiXCR on the 5' RACE reads. The sample holds roughly 800,000 distinct CDR3 sequences; 58% are singletons and the top ten take 22%. This sample was included in a study of blood T cells in healthy people across ages. Study overall: Per two T cells, template switching captured roughly one barcoded beta molecule.

Study-level findings and limits: TCR beta diversity was tightly associated with the proportion of naive T cells. Per million T cells, TCR beta diversity dropped about linearly as age rose.

The length of the CDR3 is 15 residues. V was clipped by 2 bases and J by 5 bases, with 13 bases between them. Germline-derived CDR1 and CDR2 are SEHNR and FQNEAQ (reference sequence). The sample comprised blood. This clonotype was obtained from a man aged 25-45 years in good health. The chain recombines TRBV7-9 with TRBJ2-1; D may be TRBD2 (6 bases). The CDR3 DNA is TGTGCCAGCAGCTTAAGGATTAGCGGCGACAATGAGCAGTTCTTC. Protein product: CASSLRISGDNEQFF.